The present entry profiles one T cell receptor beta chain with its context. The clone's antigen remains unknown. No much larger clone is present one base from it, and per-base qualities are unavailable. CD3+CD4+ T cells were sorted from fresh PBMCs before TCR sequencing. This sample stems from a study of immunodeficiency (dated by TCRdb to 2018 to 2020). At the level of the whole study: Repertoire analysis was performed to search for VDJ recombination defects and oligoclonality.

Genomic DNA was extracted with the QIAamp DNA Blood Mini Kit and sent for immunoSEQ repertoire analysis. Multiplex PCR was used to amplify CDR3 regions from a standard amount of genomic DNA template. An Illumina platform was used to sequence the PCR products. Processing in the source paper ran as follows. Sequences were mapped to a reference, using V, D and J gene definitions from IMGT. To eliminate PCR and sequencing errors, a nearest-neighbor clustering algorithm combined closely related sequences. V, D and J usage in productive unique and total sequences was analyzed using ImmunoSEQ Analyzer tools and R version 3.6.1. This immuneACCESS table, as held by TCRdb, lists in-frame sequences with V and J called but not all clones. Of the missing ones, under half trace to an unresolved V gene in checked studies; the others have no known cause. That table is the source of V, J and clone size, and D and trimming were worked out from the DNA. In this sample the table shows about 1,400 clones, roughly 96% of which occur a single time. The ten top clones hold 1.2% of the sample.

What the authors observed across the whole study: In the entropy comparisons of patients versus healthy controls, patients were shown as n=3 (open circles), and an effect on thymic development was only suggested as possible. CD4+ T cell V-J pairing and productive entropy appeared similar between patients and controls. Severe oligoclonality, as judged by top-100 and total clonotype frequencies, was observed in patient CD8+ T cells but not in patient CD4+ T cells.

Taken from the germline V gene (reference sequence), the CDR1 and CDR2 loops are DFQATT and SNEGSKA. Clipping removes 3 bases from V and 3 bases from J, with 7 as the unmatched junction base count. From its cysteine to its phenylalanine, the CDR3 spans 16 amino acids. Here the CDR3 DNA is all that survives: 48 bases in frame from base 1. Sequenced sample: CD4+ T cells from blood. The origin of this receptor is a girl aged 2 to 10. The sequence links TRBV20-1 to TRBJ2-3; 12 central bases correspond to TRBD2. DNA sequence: TGCAGTGCTAGTAGGACTAGCGGGACTATTACAGATACGCAGTATTTT. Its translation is CSASRTSGTITDTQYF.